This T cell receptor (beta chain) was recovered during a study of immune evolution from preneoplasia to lung adenocarcinoma. Sequenced by immunoSEQ multiplex PCR; TCRdb stores in-frame clones only, minus some. The table has 9,500 to 15,000 clones, more than 70% seen once. A remark on this clone: Its cognate antigen is unknown.

Whole-study results and caveats: Normal lung had highest clonality; later lesions appeared denser, more diverse.

This clonotype originated in a person over 45 with lung adenocarcinoma. Material for sequencing was FFPE tissue from an adenomatous hyperplasia lung lesion. Subset described: atypical adenomatous hyperplasia (AAH), lung preneoplasia.

The CDR3 region has the DNA TGTGCCAGCAGCTTGCGGGGGAACACTGAAGCTTTCTTT. Encoded protein: CASSLRGNTEAFF. V and J are TRBV7-9 and TRBJ1-1; D unclear. The germline gives CDR1 SEHNR, CDR2 FQNEAQ (reference sequence). With 3 bases removed from V and 1 base from J, the gap between germline ends came to 6 bases. CDR3 length equals 13 residues.